One sample yielded the 9 T cell receptor beta chains listed below, sequenced in a study of cytomegalovirus exposure and HLA in healthy donors. The study ran its PCR with 60 Vbeta and 13 Jbeta primers. Here immunoSEQ multiplex PCR was the method, and the copy in TCRdb shows in-frame clones only, minus some. The sample carries 180,000 or so clones, around 77% recorded once. The sample consisted of PBMCs. Receptor source: a woman aged 25 to 39 in good health and CMV-seropositive.

This chain joins TRBV9 and TRBJ1-1; D gene unclear. Deletions cut 0 bases from V and 2 bases from J, with 5 bases between. Germline CDR1 SGDLS, CDR2 YYNGEE. CDR3 length equals 13 residues. The CDR3 DNA is TGTGCCAGCAGCGTAGATAGAAACACTGAAGCTTTCTTT. As protein: CASSVDRNTEAFF. The variable domain in full, completed from reference TRBV9 and TRBJ1-1, reads DSGVTQTPKHLITATGQRVTLRCSPRSGDLSVYWYQQSLDQGLQFLIQYYNGEERAKGNILERFSAQQFPDLHSELNLSSLELGDSALYFCASSVDRNTEAFFGQGTRLTVV.

CDR3 DNA sequence: TGCGCCAGCAGCCAAGTTCGGTCCAACAGGGGACAGGAAAAACTGTTTTTT. It specifies CASSQVRSNRGQEKLFF. The V call is TRBV4-1, the J call TRBJ1-4, with 7 bases fitting TRBD1. J lost 8 bases, V lost 1 base, and 13 bases had no gene match. Germline V gene sequence: CDR1 MGHRA, CDR2 YSYEKL. There are 17 residues in the CDR3.

This chain joins TRBV28 and TRBJ1-1; no clear D. The V end was cut by 5 bases, the J end by 2 bases, with 12 bases between. The length of the CDR3 is 14 residues. Germline lookup yields CDR1 MDHEN and CDR2 SYDVKM. The CDR3 is CASSLPPPNTEAFF. CDR3 nucleotides: TGTGCCAGCAGTCTACCTCCACCCAACACTGAAGCTTTCTTT. The variable domain in full, completed from reference TRBV28 and TRBJ1-1, reads DVKVTQSSRYLVKRTGEKVFLECVQDMDHENMFWYRQDPGLGLRLIYFSYDVKMKEKGDIPEGYSVSREKKERFSLILESASTNQTSMYLCASSLPPPNTEAFFGQGTRLTVV.

The chain is built from TRBV19 and TRBJ2-3; D not resolved. The CDR3 is made up of 14 amino acids. Trimming removed 3 bases at V and 5 bases at J, with 12 bases between. CDR1 and CDR2 (germline): LNHDA, SQIVND (reference sequence). The DNA of the CDR3 is TGTGCCAGTAGTATGGCTGCTTTCCTAGATACGCAGTATTTT. This sequence encodes CASSMAAFLDTQYF.

The rearrangement joins TRBV9 to TRBJ1-4; 9 bases map to TRBD1. After removal of 4 bases from V and 8 bases from J, the junction contained 6 bases not matched to a gene. Germline V gene sequence: CDR1 SGDLS, CDR2 YYNGEE. CDR3 size: 14 residues. CDR3 in DNA: TGTGCCAGCAGCCCGGGACAGGGAGGCGAAAAACTGTTTTTT. Translation gives CASSPGQGGEKLFF.

The rearrangement uses TRBV30 and TRBJ1-2; 8 bases map to TRBD1. The CDR3 is made up of 13 amino acids. V shed 6 bases, J shed 3 bases, and the junction held 6 bases outside the gene matches. CDR1 and CDR2 (germline): GTSNPN, SVGIG (reference sequence). The CDR3: CACLQGGYYGYTF. DNA for the CDR3: TGTGCCTGCTTACAGGGGGGCTACTATGGCTACACCTTC.

V gene TRBV10-3 combines with J gene TRBJ2-7; TRBD1 agrees at 9 bases. With V trimmed by 5 bases and J by 5 bases, 7 bases remained unmatched. The CDR3 extends over 14 amino acids. Looked up from germline, CDR1 is ENHRY and CDR2 is SYGVKD. The CDR3 spells CAISNRGRRDEQYF. The CDR3 DNA reads TGTGCCATCAGTAACAGGGGGCGAAGGGACGAGCAGTACTTC.

The chain recombines TRBV29-1 with TRBJ1-1; 9 bases line up with TRBD1. Germline CDR1 is SQVTM and CDR2 is ANQGSEA. J lost 5 bases, V lost 1 base, and 5 bases had no gene match. The CDR3 length is 14 residues. In DNA, the CDR3 is TGCAGCGTTGAAGGAGGGACAGGGAGGACTGAAGCTTTCTTT. Amino acid sequence: CSVEGGTGRTEAFF.

This chain uses TRBV18 with TRBJ1-1, with TRBD1 matching 8 bases. The CDR3 covers 15 residues. Germline CDR1 KGHSH, CDR2 LQKENI. J gave up 2 bases and V 5 bases, and 7 bases lay outside the gene matches. CDR3 loop: CASSGQGAFNTEAFF. The CDR3 DNA is TGTGCCAGCTCAGGGCAGGGGGCCTTTAACACTGAAGCTTTCTTT.